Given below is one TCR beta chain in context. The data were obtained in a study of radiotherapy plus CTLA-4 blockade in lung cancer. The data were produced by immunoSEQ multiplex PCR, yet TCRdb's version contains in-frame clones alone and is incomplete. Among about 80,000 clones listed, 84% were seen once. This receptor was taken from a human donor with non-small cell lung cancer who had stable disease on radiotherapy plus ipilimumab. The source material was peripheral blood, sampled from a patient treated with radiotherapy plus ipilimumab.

Written as DNA, the CDR3 is TGTGCCAGCAGTTCGAGCAGGGCAGGAGACGGAGAAAAACTGTTTTTT. This sequence encodes CASSSSRAGDGEKLFF. The genes are TRBV11-2 and TRBJ1-4, with D possibly TRBD1 on 5 matching bases. This CDR3 region has 16 residues. Looked up from germline, CDR1 is SGHAT and CDR2 is FQNNGV. V lost 6 bases and J 8 bases, leaving 22 bases between the germline ends.